The clone carrying this T cell receptor beta chain occurred a few times. What it recognizes is unknown. CDR3 size: 17 residues. Trimming removed 3 bases from V and 1 base from J; junction bases left unmatched: 6. Germline CDR1 GTSNPN, CDR2 SVGIG (reference sequence). The data belong to a study of early T cells in non-severe SARS-CoV-2 infection. Study background: Sequenced bulk RNA came from whole blood that was unsorted, and chains were unpaired. The study's findings and limits: VDJdb-based matching was biased toward anti-spike CD8 responses and missed private and CD4 specificities.

Individually, cDNA molecules had unique molecular identifiers attached to them. TCRdb passed the 5' RACE reads through MiXCR, listing each CDR3 protein once. The sample carries 85,000 to 95,000 distinct CDR3 sequences, about 15% recorded once. The chain joins TRBV30 to TRBJ2-2, with TRBD2 matching over 12 bases. Material: whole blood. The TCR originated in an adult who was a healthcare worker with PCR-confirmed SARS-CoV-2 infection or an uninfected control (not recorded which). CDR3 residues: CAWRLTSGGLNTGELFF. The CDR3, as DNA: TGTGCCTGGAGGTTGACTAGCGGGGGTTTGAACACCGGGGAGCTGTTTTTT.